Sequencing of this T cell receptor beta chain was carried out in a study of shared clonotypes between healthy human individuals. TCRdb's table, derived via immunoSEQ multiplex PCR, lists solely in-frame clones and lacks some. The repertoire holds millions of clones, with 90% to 95% as singletons. Note on this clone: Its antigen is still unknown.

Investigators divided CD4+ cells into CD45RA+ naive and CD45RA-negative memory subsets. Regarding the study as a whole: Against clonotypes common to all four donors, non-shared ones had lower generation probabilities. Only a few donors were included, so the genetic and exposure-history diversity represented was limited.

CDR3 length: 14 amino acids. V was cut by 6 bases and J by 5 bases, with 15 bases left in between. Per the germline V gene, CDR1 is LNHDA and CDR2 is SQIVND (reference sequence). This sequence was found in a man aged 18 to 30 in good health. The chain joins TRBV19 to TRBJ2-3, with D maybe TRBD2 (5 bases). Sequencing was done on a sample of naive CD4+ T cells sorted from blood. The subset denotes: CD45RA+ positively selected. The CDR3 region has the DNA TGTGCCAGTAGCATTCTGGAGGCCAGAGATACGCAGTATTTT. Protein: CASSILEARDTQYF. The variable domain in full, completed from reference TRBV19 and TRBJ2-3, reads DGGITQSPKYLFRKEGQNVTLSCEQNLNHDAMYWYRQDPGQGLRLIYYSQIVNDFQKGDIAEGYSVSREKKESFPLTVTSAQKNPTAFYLCASSILEARDTQYFGPGTRLTVL.